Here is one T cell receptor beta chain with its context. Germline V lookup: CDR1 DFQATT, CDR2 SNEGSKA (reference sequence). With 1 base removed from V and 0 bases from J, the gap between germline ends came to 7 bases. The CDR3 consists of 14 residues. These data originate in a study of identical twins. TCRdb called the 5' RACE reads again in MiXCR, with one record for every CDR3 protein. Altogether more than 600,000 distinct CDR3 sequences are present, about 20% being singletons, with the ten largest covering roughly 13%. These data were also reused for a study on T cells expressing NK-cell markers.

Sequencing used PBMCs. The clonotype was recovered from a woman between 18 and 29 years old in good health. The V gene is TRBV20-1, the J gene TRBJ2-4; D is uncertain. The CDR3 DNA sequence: TGCAGTGCTAGAGCCCAAGAAGCCAAAAACATTCAGTACTTC. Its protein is CSARAQEAKNIQYF.